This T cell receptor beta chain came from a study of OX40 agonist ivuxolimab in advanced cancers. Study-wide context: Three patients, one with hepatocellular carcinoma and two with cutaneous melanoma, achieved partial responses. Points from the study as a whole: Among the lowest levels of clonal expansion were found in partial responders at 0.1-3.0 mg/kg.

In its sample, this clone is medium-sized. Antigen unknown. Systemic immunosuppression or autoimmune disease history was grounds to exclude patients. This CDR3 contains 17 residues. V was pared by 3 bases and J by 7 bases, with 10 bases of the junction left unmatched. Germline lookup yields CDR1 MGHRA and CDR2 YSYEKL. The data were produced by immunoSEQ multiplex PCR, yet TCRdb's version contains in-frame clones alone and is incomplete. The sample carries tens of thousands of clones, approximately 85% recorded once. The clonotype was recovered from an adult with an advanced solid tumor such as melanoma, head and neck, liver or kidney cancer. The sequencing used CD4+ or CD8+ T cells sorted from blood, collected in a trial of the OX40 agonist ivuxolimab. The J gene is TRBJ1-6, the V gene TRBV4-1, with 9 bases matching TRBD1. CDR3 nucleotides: TGCGCCAGCAGCCAGACATTTGCCGGACAGGGGAATTCACCCCTCCACTTT. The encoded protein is CASSQTFAGQGNSPLHF.